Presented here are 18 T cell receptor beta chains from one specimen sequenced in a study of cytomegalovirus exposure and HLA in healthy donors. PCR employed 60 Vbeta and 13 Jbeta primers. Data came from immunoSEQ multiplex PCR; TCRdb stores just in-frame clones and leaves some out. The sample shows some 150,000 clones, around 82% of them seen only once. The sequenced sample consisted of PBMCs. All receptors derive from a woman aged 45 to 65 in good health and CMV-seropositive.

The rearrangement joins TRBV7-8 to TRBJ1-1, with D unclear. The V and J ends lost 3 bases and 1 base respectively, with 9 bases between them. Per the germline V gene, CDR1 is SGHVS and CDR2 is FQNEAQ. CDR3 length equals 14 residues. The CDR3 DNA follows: TGTGCCAGCAGCTTTGGCCGAAGGAACACTGAAGCTTTCTTT. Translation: CASSFGRRNTEAFF.

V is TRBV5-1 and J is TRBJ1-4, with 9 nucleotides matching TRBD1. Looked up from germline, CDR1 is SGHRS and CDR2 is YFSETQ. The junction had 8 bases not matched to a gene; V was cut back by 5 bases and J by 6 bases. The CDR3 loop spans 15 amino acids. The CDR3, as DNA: TGCGCCAGCAGTCAAGGACAGGGGAGGTATGAAAAACTGTTTTTT. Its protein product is CASSQGQGRYEKLFF.

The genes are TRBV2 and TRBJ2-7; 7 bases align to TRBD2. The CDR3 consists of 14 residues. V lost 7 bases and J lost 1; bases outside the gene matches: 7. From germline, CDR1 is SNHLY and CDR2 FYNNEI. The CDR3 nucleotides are TGTGCCAGCAATGTCCGGGGGGATTCCTACGAGCAGTACTTC. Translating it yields CASNVRGDSYEQYF.

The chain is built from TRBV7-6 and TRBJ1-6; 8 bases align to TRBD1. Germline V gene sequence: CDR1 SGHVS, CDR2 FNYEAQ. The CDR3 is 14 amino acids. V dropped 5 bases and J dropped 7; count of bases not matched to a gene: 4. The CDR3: CASSPQGENSPLHF. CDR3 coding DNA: TGTGCCAGCAGCCCACAGGGGGAGAATTCACCCCTCCACTTT.

The CDR3 sequence is CASSRRTLGGTNTEAFF. Here the CDR3 DNA reads TGCGCCAGCAGTCGGCGGACCTTGGGAGGAACGAACACTGAAGCTTTCTTT. The chain carries TRBV23-1 and TRBJ1-1, with no clear D. TRBV23-1 belongs to the ORF category, with a function that is uncertain. V was trimmed by 4 bases and J by 1 base, leaving 19 bases between them. CDR3 length: 17 amino acids.

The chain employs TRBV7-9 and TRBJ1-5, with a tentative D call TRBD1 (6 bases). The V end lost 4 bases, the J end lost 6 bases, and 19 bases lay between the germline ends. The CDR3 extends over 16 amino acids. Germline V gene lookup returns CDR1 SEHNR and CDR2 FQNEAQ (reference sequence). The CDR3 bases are TGTGCCAGCAGCTCGACTACGCGGGGGCAATCTCAGCCCCAGCATTTT. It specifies CASSSTTRGQSQPQHF.

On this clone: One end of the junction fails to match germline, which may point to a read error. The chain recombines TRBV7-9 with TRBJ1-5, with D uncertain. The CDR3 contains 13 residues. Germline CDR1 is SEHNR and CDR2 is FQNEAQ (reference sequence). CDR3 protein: CSSSLGINQPQHF. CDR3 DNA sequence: TGTTCCAGCAGCTTGGGCATTAATCAGCCCCAGCATTTT.

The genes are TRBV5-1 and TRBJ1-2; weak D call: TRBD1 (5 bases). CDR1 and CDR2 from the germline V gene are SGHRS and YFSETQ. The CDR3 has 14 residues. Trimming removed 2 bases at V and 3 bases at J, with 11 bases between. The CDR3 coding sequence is TGCGCCAGCAGCTTAGGGGTAGGAGACTATGGCTACACCTTC. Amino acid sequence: CASSLGVGDYGYTF.

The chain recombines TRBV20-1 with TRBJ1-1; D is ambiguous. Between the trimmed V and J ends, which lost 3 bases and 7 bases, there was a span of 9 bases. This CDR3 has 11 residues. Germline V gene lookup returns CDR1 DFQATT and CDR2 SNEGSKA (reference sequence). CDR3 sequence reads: CSASSGNEAFF. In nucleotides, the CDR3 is TGCAGTGCTAGTTCAGGTAATGAAGCTTTCTTT.

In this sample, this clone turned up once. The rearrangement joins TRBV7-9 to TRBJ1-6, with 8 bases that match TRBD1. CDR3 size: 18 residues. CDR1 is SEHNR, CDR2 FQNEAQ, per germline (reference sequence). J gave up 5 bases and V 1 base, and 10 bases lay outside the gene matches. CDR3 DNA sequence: TGTGCCAGCAGCTTAGTAGTCCTGACAGGGGAAAATAATTCACCCCTCCACTTT. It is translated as CASSLVVLTGENNSPLHF.

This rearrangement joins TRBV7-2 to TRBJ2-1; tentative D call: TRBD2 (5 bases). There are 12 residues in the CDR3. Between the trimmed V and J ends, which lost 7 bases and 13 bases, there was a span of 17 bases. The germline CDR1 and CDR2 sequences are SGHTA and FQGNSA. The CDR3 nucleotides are TGTGCCAGCAACTCTGCTCTAGCTCTCCAGTTCTTC. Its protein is CASNSALALQFF.

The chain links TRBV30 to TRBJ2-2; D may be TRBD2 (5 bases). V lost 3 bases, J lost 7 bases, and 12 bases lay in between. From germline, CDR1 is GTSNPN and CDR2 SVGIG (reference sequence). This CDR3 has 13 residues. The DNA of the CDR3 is TGTGCCTGGAGCGGGCCCCGGGGCGGGGAGCTGTTTTTT. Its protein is CAWSGPRGGELFF. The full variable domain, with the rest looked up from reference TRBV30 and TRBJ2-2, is SQTIHQWPATLVQPVGSPLSLECTVEGTSNPNLYWYRQAAGRGLQLLFYSVGIGQISSEVPQNLSASRPQDRQFILSSKKLLLSDSGFYLCAWSGPRGGELFFGEGSRLTVL.

DNA of the CDR3: TGTGCCAGCAGCTTATTGGGGGGGCCTGCAGATACGCAGTATTTT. Translated: CASSLLGGPADTQYF. V gene TRBV11-3 combines with J gene TRBJ2-3, with a possible D match to TRBD2 (7 bases). CDR1 is SGHNT, CDR2 YENEEA, per germline. The CDR3 spans 15 residues. Trimming shortened V by 2 bases and J by 4 bases, and 13 bases separated the two germline ends.

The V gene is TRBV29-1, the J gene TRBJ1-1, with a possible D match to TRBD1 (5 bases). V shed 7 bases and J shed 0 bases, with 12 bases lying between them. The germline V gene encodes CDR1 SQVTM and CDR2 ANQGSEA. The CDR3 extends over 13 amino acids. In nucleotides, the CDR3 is TGCAGCGGGCTGGCAGGGATGAACACTGAAGCTTTCTTT. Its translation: CSGLAGMNTEAFF.

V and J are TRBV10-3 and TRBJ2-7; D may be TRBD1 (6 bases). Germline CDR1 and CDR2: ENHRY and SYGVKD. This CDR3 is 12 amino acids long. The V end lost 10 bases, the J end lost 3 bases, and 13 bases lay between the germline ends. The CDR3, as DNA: TGTGCCACCGGGACACCCCTCTACGAGCAGTACTTC. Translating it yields CATGTPLYEQYF.

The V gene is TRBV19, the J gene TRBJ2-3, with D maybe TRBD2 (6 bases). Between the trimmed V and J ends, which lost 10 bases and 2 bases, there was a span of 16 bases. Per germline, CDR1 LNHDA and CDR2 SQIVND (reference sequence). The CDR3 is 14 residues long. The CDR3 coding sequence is TGTGCCAAAAAGCCGGGGGATAACACAGATACGCAGTATTTT. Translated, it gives CAKKPGDNTDTQYF.

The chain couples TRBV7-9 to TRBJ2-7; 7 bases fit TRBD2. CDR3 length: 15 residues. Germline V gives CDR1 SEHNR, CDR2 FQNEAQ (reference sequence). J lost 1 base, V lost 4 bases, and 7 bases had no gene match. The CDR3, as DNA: TGTGCCAGCAGCTCATCTAGCGGAAAATCCTACGAGCAGTACTTC. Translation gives CASSSSSGKSYEQYF.

The CDR3 coding sequence is TGCGCCAGCAGCCAAGAGCGACTGACCGGGGAGCTGTTTTTT. Translated: CASSQERLTGELFF. The V and J genes are TRBV4-1 and TRBJ2-2; no clear D. The CDR3 has 14 amino acids. Germline-derived CDR1 and CDR2 are MGHRA and YSYEKL. Trimming stripped 0 bases from V and 5 bases from J, with 7 bases between.